This T cell receptor beta chain was captured by sequencing in a study of blood T cell repertoires in COVID-19. Study at large: Researchers got acute and convalescent COVID-19 samples from the United States, Italy and Spain. Nucleic acid was either cDNA or gDNA, and it came from T cells, B-cell-depleted T cells, or PBMCs.

CDR1 SEHNR and CDR2 FQNEAQ come from the germline V gene (reference sequence). V dropped 3 bases and J dropped 0; count of bases not matched to a gene: 8. CDR3 length: 16 amino acids. Authors' data handling: Amplification with reference gene primers provided the estimates of nucleated cell counts. Libraries were prepared by immunoSEQ multiplex PCR; TCRdb keeps only in-frame clonotypes and omits some of them. That table supplies the V and J calls and clone size; D and trimming were determined from the DNA. The data contain approximately 99,000 clones, about 82% of them seen just once; the ten biggest clones take up 13%.

The chain recombines TRBV7-9 with TRBJ2-7, with 7 bases matching TRBD1. The TCR sequence derives from an older woman in a cohort sampled during active or convalescent COVID-19. The sample comprised peripheral blood. The CDR3 loop reads CASSFRDRVASYEQYF. The CDR3 DNA follows: TGTGCCAGCAGCTTCCGCGACAGGGTGGCCTCCTACGAGCAGTACTTC. The whole variable domain, filled in from reference TRBV7-9 and TRBJ2-7, reads DTGVSQNPRHKITKRGQNVTFRCDPISEHNRLYWYRQTLGQGPEFLTYFQNEAQLEKSRLLSDRFSAERPKGSFSTLEIQRTEQGDSAMYLCASSFRDRVASYEQYFGPGTRLTVT.